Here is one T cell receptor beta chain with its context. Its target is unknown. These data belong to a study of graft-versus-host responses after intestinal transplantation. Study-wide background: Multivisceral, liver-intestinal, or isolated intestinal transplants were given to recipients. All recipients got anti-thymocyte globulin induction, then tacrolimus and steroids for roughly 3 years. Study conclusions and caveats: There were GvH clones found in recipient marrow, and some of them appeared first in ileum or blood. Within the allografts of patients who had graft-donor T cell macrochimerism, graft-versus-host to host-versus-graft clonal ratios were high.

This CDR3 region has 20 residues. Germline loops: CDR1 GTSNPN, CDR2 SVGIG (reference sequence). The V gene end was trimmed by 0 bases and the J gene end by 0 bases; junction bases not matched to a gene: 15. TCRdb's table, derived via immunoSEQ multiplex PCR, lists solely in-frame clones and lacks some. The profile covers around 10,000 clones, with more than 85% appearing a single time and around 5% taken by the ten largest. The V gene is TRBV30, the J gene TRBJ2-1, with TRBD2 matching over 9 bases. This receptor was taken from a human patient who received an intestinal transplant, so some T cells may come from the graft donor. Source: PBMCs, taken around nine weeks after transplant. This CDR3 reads CAWSVRMELAGQSSYNEQFF. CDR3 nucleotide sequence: TGTGCCTGGAGTGTACGAATGGAGCTAGCGGGACAAAGCTCCTACAATGAGCAGTTCTTC.